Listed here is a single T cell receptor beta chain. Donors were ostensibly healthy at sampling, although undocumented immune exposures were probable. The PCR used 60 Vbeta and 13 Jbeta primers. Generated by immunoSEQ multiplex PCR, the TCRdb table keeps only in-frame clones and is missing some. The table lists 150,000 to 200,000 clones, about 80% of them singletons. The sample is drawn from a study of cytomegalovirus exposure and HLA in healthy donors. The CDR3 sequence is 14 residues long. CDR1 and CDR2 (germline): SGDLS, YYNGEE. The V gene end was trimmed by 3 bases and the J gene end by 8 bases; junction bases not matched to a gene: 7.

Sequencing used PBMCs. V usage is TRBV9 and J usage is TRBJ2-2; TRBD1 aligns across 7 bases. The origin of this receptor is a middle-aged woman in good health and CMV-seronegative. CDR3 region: CASSAGQIVGELFF. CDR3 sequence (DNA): TGTGCCAGCAGCGCGGGACAGATAGTAGGGGAGCTGTTTTTT.